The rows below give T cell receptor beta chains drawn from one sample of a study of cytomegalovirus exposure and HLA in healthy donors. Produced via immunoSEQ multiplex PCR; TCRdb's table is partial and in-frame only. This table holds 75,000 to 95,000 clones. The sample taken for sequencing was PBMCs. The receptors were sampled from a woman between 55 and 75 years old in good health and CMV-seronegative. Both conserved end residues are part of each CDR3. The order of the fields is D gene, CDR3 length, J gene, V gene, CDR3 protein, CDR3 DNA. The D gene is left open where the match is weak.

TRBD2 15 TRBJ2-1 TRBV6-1 CASSLRGGPGNEQFF TGTGCCAGTTCTTTGAGGGGAGGGCCAGGGAATGAGCAGTTCTTC
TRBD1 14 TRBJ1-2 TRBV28 CASSFRGQFGGYTF TGTGCCAGCAGTTTCAGGGGGCAATTCGGTGGCTACACCTTC
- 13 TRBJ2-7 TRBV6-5 CASSYSSSYEQYF TGTGCCAGCAGTTACTCCAGCTCCTACGAGCAGTACTTC
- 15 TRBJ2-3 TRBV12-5 CASGPGTLTADTQYF TGTGCTAGTGGTCCGGGGACATTAACGGCAGATACGCAGTATTTT
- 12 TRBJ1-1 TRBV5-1 CASSLDLTEAFF TGCGCCAGCAGCTTGGATCTCACTGAAGCTTTCTTT
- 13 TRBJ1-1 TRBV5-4 CASSSNGGVRAFF TGTGCCAGCAGCTCGAACGGGGGTGTGAGGGCTTTCTTT
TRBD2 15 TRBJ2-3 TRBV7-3 CASSPGLAGGDTQYF TGTGCCAGCAGCCCCGGGCTAGCGGGGGGGGATACGCAGTATTTT
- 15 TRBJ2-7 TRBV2 CASSVGGDGGYEQYF TGTGCCAGCAGTGTGGGTGGGGACGGGGGATACGAGCAGTACTTC
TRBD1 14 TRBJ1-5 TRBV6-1 CASNPTGSNQPQHF TGTGCCAGCAACCCGACAGGGTCCAATCAGCCCCAGCATTTT
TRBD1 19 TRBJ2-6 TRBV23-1 CASSQSGAGGLPGANVLTF TGCGCCAGCAGTCAATCTGGGGCAGGGGGCCTGCCCGGGGCCAACGTCCTGACTTTC
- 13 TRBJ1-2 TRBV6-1 CASNPGQNYGYTF TGTGCCAGCAACCCGGGACAAAACTATGGCTACACCTTC
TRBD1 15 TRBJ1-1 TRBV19 CASSMTGISNTEAFF TGTGCCAGTAGTATGACAGGGATTTCGAACACTGAAGCTTTCTTT
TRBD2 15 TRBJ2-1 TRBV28 CASSGRLAASNEQFF TGTGCCAGCAGTGGGAGACTAGCGGCCAGCAATGAGCAGTTCTTC
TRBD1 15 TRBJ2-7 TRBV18 CASSPGTGGGYEQYF TGTGCCAGCTCACCAGGGACAGGGGGTGGCTACGAGCAGTACTTC
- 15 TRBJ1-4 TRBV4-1 CASSQAQSANEKLFF TGCGCCAGCAGCCAAGCTCAGTCTGCTAATGAAAAACTGTTTTTT
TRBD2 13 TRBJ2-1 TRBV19 CARQAGGYNEQFF TGTGCCAGACAAGCGGGAGGGTATAATGAGCAGTTCTTC
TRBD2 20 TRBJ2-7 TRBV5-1 CASSLSSQGLTSGSPYEQYF TGCGCCAGCAGCTTGTCGTCCCAGGGGCTAACTAGCGGGAGTCCCTACGAGCAGTACTTC
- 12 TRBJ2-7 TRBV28 CASSLAGYEQYF TGTGCCAGCAGTTTAGCGGGCTACGAGCAGTACTTC
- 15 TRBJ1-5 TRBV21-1 CASSKGRTGDQPQHF TGTGCCAGCAGCAAAGGACGGACAGGCGATCAGCCCCAGCATTTT
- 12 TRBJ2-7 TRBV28 CASSGGRYEQYF TGTGCCAGCTCAGGAGGCCGCTACGAGCAGTACTTC
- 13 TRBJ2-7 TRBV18 CASSPPGSYEQYF TGTGCCAGCTCACCACCGGGCAGCTACGAGCAGTACTTC
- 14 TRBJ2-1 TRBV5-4 CASSQPGSYNEQFF TGTGCCAGCAGCCAGCCGGGCTCCTACAATGAGCAGTTCTTC
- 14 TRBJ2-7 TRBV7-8 CASSLSTWGPEQYF TGTGCCAGCAGCTTATCTACTTGGGGGCCCGAGCAGTACTTC
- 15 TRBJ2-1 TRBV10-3 CAISAGLHSYNEQFF TGTGCCATCAGCGCGGGACTGCACTCCTACAATGAGCAGTTCTTC